The rows below give T cell receptor beta chains drawn from one sample of a study of blood T cell repertoires in COVID-19. Data came from immunoSEQ multiplex PCR; TCRdb stores just in-frame clones and leaves some out. Of hundreds of thousands of clones listed, approximately 90% are singletons. Sequences were obtained from peripheral blood. The receptors shown here come from a woman between 18 and 30 years old with acute or convalescent COVID-19. CDR3s include the opening cysteine and the closing phenylalanine or tryptophan. Each record gives: clone size, V gene, D gene, J gene, CDR3 DNA, CDR3 protein. A D gene is named only where the DNA matches it firmly. Size values are once, few and many counts, or a class for expanded clones, and some rows have none.

>-|TRBV6-5|TRBD1|TRBJ1-1
TGTGCCAGCAGTCCGGACAGGGGGCGGACTGAAGCTTTCTTT
CASSPDRGRTEAFF
>-|TRBV30|-|TRBJ1-1
TGTGCCTGGAGTGTTAGTCAGGCAGGGTACACTGAAGCTTTCTTT
CAWSVSQAGYTEAFF
>-|TRBV9|-|TRBJ1-5
TGTGCCAGCAGCCCCGACATGGATCAGCCCCAGCATTTT
CASSPDMDQPQHF
>-|TRBV6-6|TRBD2|TRBJ2-7
TGTGCCAGCAGTCCACGGGGGGTTAGGGAGCAGTACTTC
CASSPRGVREQYF
>-|TRBV6-5|TRBD1|TRBJ2-1
TGTGCCAGCTGGACAGGGGACTACAATGAGCAGTTCTTC
CASWTGDYNEQFF
>-|TRBV6-6|-|TRBJ1-4
TGTGCCAGCAGTCGGTGGGGGGGCCCCACAACTAATGAAAAACTGTTTTTT
CASSRWGGPTTNEKLFF
>-|TRBV27|-|TRBJ2-3
TGTGCCAGCAGTTTACAGCGTCCCACAGATACGCAGTATTTT
CASSLQRPTDTQYF
>-|TRBV7-4|-|TRBJ1-1
TGTGCCAGCAGCTTATTCGTCACTGAAGCTTTCTTT
CASSLFVTEAFF
>-|TRBV7-6|-|TRBJ2-7
TGTGCCAGCAGCTTAGGAACAGCCACCCTTACCTACGAGCAGTACTTC
CASSLGTATLTYEQYF
>-|TRBV6-4|-|TRBJ2-2
TGTGCCAGCAGTGACTCCTTTGGAGCAGGGGCCTTTACCGGGGAGCTGTTTTTT
CASSDSFGAGAFTGELFF
>-|TRBV7-3|-|TRBJ2-1
TGTGCCAGCAGGCTCTCAACAGGGAATGAGCAGTTCTTC
CASRLSTGNEQFF
>-|TRBV3-1/TRBV3-2|TRBD1|TRBJ1-2
TGTGCCAGCAGCCAAGGTGGGACAGAATTCTTCTATGGCTACACCTTC
CASSQGGTEFFYGYTF
>once|TRBV5-4|TRBD1|TRBJ2-3
TGTGCCAGCAGCCGCCGGACAGGGGGACCAGATACGCAGTATTTT
CASSRRTGGPDTQYF
>-|TRBV5-1|TRBD1|TRBJ2-7
TGCGCCAGCAGCTTGGGGGGACAGGTAATCTACGAGCAGTACTTC
CASSLGGQVIYEQYF
>-|TRBV4-3|TRBD2|TRBJ2-1
TGCGCCAGCAGCCGACTAGCGGGGGGGCCCAATGAGCAGTTCTTC
CASSRLAGGPNEQFF